These 4 T cell receptor beta chains were sequenced from one sample in a study of blood T cell repertoires in COVID-19 (dated by TCRdb to the early 2020s). Library preparation used the immunoSEQ multiplex PCR assay. In its TCRdb copy, this immuneACCESS table keeps in-frame sequences only and misses some clones. Where compared with another copy, unresolved V genes explain less than half of these, and the others have no known cause. The sample table holds under 70,000 clones, of which about 93% were seen once. Roughly 15% of the sample goes to the ten largest clones. Sequencing used peripheral blood. The receptors derive from an older man with acute or convalescent COVID-19.

This clone was seen only once. V and J are TRBV2 and TRBJ1-5; D unresolved. Germline V gives CDR1 SNHLY, CDR2 FYNNEI. CDR3 length equals 15 residues. V lost 5 bases and J lost 6, with 17 bases in between. The CDR3 reads CASSSTQVPGQPQHF. The CDR3 DNA is TGTGCCAGCAGTTCTACTCAGGTCCCCGGTCAGCCCCAGCATTTT. The whole variable domain, remainder taken from reference TRBV2 and TRBJ1-5, is EPEVTQTPSHQVTQMGQEVILRCVPISNHLYFYWYRQILGQKVEFLVSFYNNEISEKSEIFDDQFSVERPDGSNFTLKIRSTKLEDSAMYFCASSSTQVPGQPQHFGDGTRLSIL.

For the CDR3, the DNA is TGTGCCACCAGTGATCCAGGGTACACTGAAGCTTTCTTT. As protein: CATSDPGYTEAFF. The chain uses TRBV24-1 and TRBJ1-1; D is possibly TRBD1 (5 bases). This CDR3 region has 13 residues. CDR1 is KGHDR and CDR2 is SFDVKD in the germline V gene. Between the trimmed V and J ends, which lost 3 bases and 3 bases, there was a span of 7 bases.

The chain employs TRBV18 and TRBJ1-6, with 9 bases fitting TRBD1. Germline trimming cut 5 bases from V and 7 bases from J; bases unmatched to any gene: 6. Germline V CDR1 and CDR2: KGHSH, LQKENI. The CDR3 loop spans 15 amino acids. The CDR3 coding sequence is TGTGCCAGCTCAACATACGGACAGGGGAATTCACCCCTCCACTTT. As protein: CASSTYGQGNSPLHF.

The rearrangement uses TRBV5-1 and TRBJ1-1, with D maybe TRBD1 (6 bases). CDR3 length: 14 amino acids. Germline values: CDR1 SGHRS, CDR2 YFSETQ. Trimming left V 7 bases short and J 0 bases short, with 13 bases between. The chain's CDR3 is CASGGGHMNTEAFF. CDR3 bases: TGCGCCAGCGGGGGGGGCCACATGAACACTGAAGCTTTCTTT.